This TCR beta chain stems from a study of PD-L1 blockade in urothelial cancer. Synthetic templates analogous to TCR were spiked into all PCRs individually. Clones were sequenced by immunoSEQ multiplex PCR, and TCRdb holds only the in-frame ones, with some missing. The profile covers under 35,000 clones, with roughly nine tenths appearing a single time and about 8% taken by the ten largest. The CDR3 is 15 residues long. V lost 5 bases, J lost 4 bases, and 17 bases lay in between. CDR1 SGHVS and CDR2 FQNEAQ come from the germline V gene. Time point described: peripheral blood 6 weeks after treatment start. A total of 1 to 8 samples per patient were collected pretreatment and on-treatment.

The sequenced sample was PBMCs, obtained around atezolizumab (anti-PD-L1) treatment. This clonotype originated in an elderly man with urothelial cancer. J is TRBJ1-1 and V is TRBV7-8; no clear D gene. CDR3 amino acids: CASSLGEGRGTEAFF. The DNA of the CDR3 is TGTGCCAGCAGCCTTGGTGAGGGAAGAGGCACTGAAGCTTTCTTT.